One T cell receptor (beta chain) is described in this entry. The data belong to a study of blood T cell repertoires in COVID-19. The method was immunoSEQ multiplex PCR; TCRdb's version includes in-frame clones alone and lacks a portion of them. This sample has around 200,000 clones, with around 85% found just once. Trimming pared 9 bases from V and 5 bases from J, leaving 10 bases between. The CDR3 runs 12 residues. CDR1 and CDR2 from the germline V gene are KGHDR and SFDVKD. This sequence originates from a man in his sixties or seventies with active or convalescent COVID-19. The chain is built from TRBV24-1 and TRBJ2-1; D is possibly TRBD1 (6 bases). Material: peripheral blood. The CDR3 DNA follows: TGTGCCACCCGAGAGGGGGACAATGAGCAGTTCTTC. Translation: CATREGDNEQFF.